The 18 T cell receptor beta chains in this list originate from one sample, sequenced in a study of CD8 T cells in ankylosing spondylitis (dated by TCRdb to between 2016 and 2019). Libraries came from 5' RACE. Reads for this sample came from an Illumina HiSeq 2500. The raw public data were reprocessed by TCRdb itself: fastp quality trimming at Q25, MiXCR clonotype calling, in-frame beta chains only. Under each unique CDR3 protein, matching rows form one entry showing the most common genes and DNA. This sample is represented by some 350,000 distinct CDR3 sequences; roughly 14% of them were singletons. Less than 1.1% of the sample is taken by the ten largest. The sample taken for sequencing was blood, either unsorted or a sorted T cell fraction (not recorded which). These receptors were obtained from a male donor with ankylosing spondylitis or in good health (not recorded which).

The sample holds a few counts of this clonotype. This sequence joins TRBV10-3 and TRBJ2-1; 9 bases map to TRBD2. The CDR3 sequence is 16 residues long. Germline V gene sequence: CDR1 ENHRY, CDR2 SYGVKD. With V trimmed by 0 bases and J by 6 bases, 6 bases remained unmatched. The CDR3 spells CAISESKAGGRNEQFF. CDR3 bases: TGTGCCATCAGTGAGTCGAAAGCGGGGGGCCGCAATGAGCAGTTCTTC.

This clonotype was seen more than once but under ten times. The J gene is TRBJ2-1, the V gene TRBV7-2; TRBD2 aligns across 8 bases. Germline CDR1 and CDR2: SGHTA and FQGNSA. The CDR3 has 17 residues. V was clipped by 5 bases and J by 4 bases; unmatched bases: 13. CDR3 loop: CASSPISGSGAYNEQFF. In DNA, the CDR3 is TGTGCCAGCAGCCCGATCTCGGGTAGCGGGGCTTACAATGAGCAGTTCTTC.

This clonotype was seen repeatedly, ten times or more. The chain recombines TRBV10-3 with TRBJ2-3, with D possibly being TRBD2 (5 bases). The V gene's germline CDR1 is ENHRY and CDR2 SYGVKD. There are 15 residues in the CDR3. Trimming pared 0 bases from V and 2 bases from J, leaving 9 bases between. The CDR3 DNA reads as TGTGCCATCAGTGAGTCGAGGGCCTACACAGATACGCAGTATTTT. Protein: CAISESRAYTDTQYF.

This clonotype was seen ten or more times. The rearrangement links TRBV5-5 to TRBJ2-1; TRBD2 matches at 9 bases. There are 18 residues in the CDR3. J gave up 0 bases and V 0 bases, and 7 bases lay outside the gene matches. Germline-derived CDR1 and CDR2 are SGHKS and YYEKEE (reference sequence). The CDR3 here is CASSLATSGVSSYNEQFF. The CDR3 bases are TGTGCCAGCAGCTTGGCGACTAGCGGAGTGAGCTCCTACAATGAGCAGTTCTTC.

With regard to this clonotype: A much larger clone lies one base from this, so it may be a read error. The chain joins TRBV9 to TRBJ2-4; no firm D call. Germline-derived CDR1 and CDR2 are SGDLS and YYNGEE. The CDR3 spans 13 residues. CDR3 residues: CPSSVLPDSFPYF. DNA of the CDR3: TGTCCCAGCAGCGTATTACCCGATAGTTTCCCGTACTTC.

There are a few counts of this clonotype. CDR3 amino acids: CASSYGRPSDGYTF. In DNA form, the CDR3 reads TGTGCCAGCAGTTACGGTAGGCCCTCTGATGGCTACACCTTC. The chain carries TRBV6-2 or TRBV6-3 and TRBJ1-2; D is ambiguous. The CDR3 runs 14 residues. V lost 2 bases, J lost 6 bases, and 13 bases lay in between. Per the germline V gene, CDR1 is MNHEY and CDR2 is SVGEGT.

The chain has TRBV12-3 or TRBV12-4 and TRBJ2-5, with 11 bases lining up with TRBD2. CDR3 length: 17 amino acids. V was clipped by 6 bases and J by 4 bases; unmatched bases: 13. The CDR3 sequence: CASSPLLAGGPGETQYF. The CDR3 bases are TGTGCCAGCAGCCCACTCCTAGCGGGGGGTCCGGGAGAGACCCAGTACTTC.

This clonotype came up a few times. The J gene is TRBJ2-7, the V gene TRBV20-1; possibly TRBD2 for D (5 bases). CDR3 length equals 13 residues. With 0 bases removed from V and 3 bases from J, the gap between germline ends came to 9 bases. CDR1 DFQATT and CDR2 SNEGSKA come from the germline V gene (reference sequence). The CDR3 bases are TGCAGTGCTAGAGATTTTCGGGGCTACGAGCAGTACTTC. Translation gives CSARDFRGYEQYF.

This clonotype was detected only a few times. The chain has TRBV6-1 and TRBJ2-5; 9 bases are shared with TRBD2. Looked up from germline, CDR1 is MNHNS and CDR2 is SASEGT. J lost 9 bases, V lost 4 bases, and 18 bases had no gene match. CDR3 length equals 17 residues. CDR3 amino acids: CASSAQRPDSGSEAQYF. CDR3 DNA sequence: TGTGCCAGCAGTGCCCAACGCCCTGATAGCGGGAGTGAGGCCCAGTACTTC.

V usage is TRBV12-3 or TRBV12-4 and J usage is TRBJ2-5; unclear D gene. V lost 6 bases to trimming and J lost 5 bases, with 13 bases between them. The CDR3 consists of 13 residues. CDR3 DNA: TGTGCCAGCAGCTTGGACGATCGGGAGACCCAGTACTTC. Protein: CASSLDDRETQYF.

The rearrangement links TRBV25-1 to TRBJ1-1; D remains ambiguous. Germline loops: CDR1 MGHDK, CDR2 SYGVNS. V was clipped by 4 bases and J by 0 bases, with 9 bases between them. The CDR3 length is 14 residues. For the CDR3, the DNA is TGTGCCAGCAGTGTCCCCGACATGAACACTGAAGCTTTCTTT. This gives the protein CASSVPDMNTEAFF. Supplemented by reference TRBV25-1 and TRBJ1-1, the full variable domain reads EADIYQTPRYLVIGTGKKITLECSQTMGHDKMYWYQQDPGMELHLIHYSYGVNSTEKGDLSSESTVSRIRTEHFPLTLESARPSHTSQYLCASSVPDMNTEAFFGQGTRLTVV.

This clonotype was seen more than once but under ten times. As DNA, the CDR3 is TGCGCCAGCAGCTCGTTGGACAAATCCTACGAGCAGTACTTC. Amino acids: CASSSLDKSYEQYF. The J gene is TRBJ2-7, the V gene TRBV5-1; D may be TRBD1 (5 bases). Trimming took 3 bases from V and 1 from J, leaving 11 bases between them. The germline V gene encodes CDR1 SGHRS and CDR2 YFSETQ. The length of the CDR3 is 14 residues.

The V gene is TRBV11-2, the J gene TRBJ2-5; D unclear. V lost 6 bases and J lost 7, with 12 bases in between. The CDR3 totals 12 residues. CDR1 SGHAT and CDR2 FQNNGV come from the germline V gene. The CDR3 DNA reads as TGTGCCAGCAGTTCCGACTGGGCGACCCAGTACTTC. As protein: CASSSDWATQYF.

This clonotype occurred a few times. V gene TRBV7-9 combines with J gene TRBJ2-3; maybe TRBD1 (6 bases). The CDR3 has 14 amino acids. The V end lost 2 bases, the J end lost 3 bases, and 9 bases lay between the germline ends. CDR1 and CDR2 from the germline V gene are SEHNR and FQNEAQ (reference sequence). This CDR3 reads CASSLNQGTDTQYF. The CDR3 DNA reads TGTGCCAGCAGCTTAAACCAGGGGACAGATACGCAGTATTTT. Based on the CDR3 plus reference TRBV7-9 and TRBJ2-3, the full variable domain is DTGVSQNPRHKITKRGQNVTFRCDPISEHNRLYWYRQTLGQGPEFLTYFQNEAQLEKSRLLSDRFSAERPKGSFSTLEIQRTEQGDSAMYLCASSLNQGTDTQYFGPGTRLTVL.

This clonotype was counted a few times. This chain uses TRBV5-1 with TRBJ2-2; D is unclear. Germline V gene lookup returns CDR1 SGHRS and CDR2 YFSETQ. The length of the CDR3 is 13 residues. V gave up 3 bases and J gave up 1 base, with 4 bases separating them. The CDR3 sequence: CASSSLNTGELFF. In DNA form, the CDR3 reads TGCGCCAGCAGCTCCCTGAACACCGGGGAGCTGTTTTTT.

The chain employs TRBV5-1 and TRBJ2-1; TRBD1 matches 8 bases. CDR3 length: 15 residues. The junction had 6 bases not matched to a gene; V was cut back by 2 bases and J by 5 bases. The germline V gene encodes CDR1 SGHRS and CDR2 YFSETQ. This CDR3 is CASSFFQGADNEQFF. The CDR3 DNA sequence: TGCGCCAGCAGCTTTTTTCAGGGGGCGGACAATGAGCAGTTCTTC.

The chain uses TRBV10-3 and TRBJ2-3; D tentatively fits TRBD1 or TRBD2 (5 bases each). Trimming pared 0 bases from V and 3 bases from J, leaving 10 bases between. Germline lookup yields CDR1 ENHRY and CDR2 SYGVKD. CDR3 length equals 15 residues. The DNA of the CDR3 is TGTGCCATCAGTGAGTCGTCGGGGCAGACAGATACGCAGTATTTT. The encoded protein is CAISESSGQTDTQYF.

This chain links TRBV5-5 with TRBJ2-7; 9 positions agree with TRBD1. The CDR3 length is 14 residues. The germline gives CDR1 SGHKS, CDR2 YYEKEE (reference sequence). V lost 3 bases and J lost 5; bases outside the gene matches: 6. The CDR3 spells CASSWGDRAHEQYF. CDR3 bases: TGTGCCAGCAGCTGGGGGGACAGGGCCCACGAGCAGTACTTC.